The 3 T cell receptor beta chains below all came from one sample that was sequenced in a study of T cells after yellow fever vaccination. MiXCR, run by TCRdb on the 5' RACE reads, gives a single entry per CDR3 protein. The table shows roughly 190,000 distinct CDR3 sequences, with about 11% occurring only once. The sample consisted of CD8+ T cells sorted from PBMCs, taken 15 days after the yellow fever booster vaccination. These receptor sequences come from a young man who received the YFV17D yellow fever vaccine.

This clonotype was detected only a few times. The V and J genes are TRBV4-3 and TRBJ2-3; the D is unclear. V lost 3 bases and J lost 4, with 5 bases in between. This CDR3 spans 12 amino acids. Germline CDR1 reads LGHNA; CDR2 reads YSLEER. The CDR3 region has the DNA TGCGCCAGCAGCCAGGTGCCAGATACGCAGTATTTT. Amino acid sequence: CASSQVPDTQYF.

The chain employs TRBV7-2 and TRBJ2-7; 9 positions match TRBD1. Germline assignment: CDR1 SGHTA and CDR2 FQGNSA. This CDR3 contains 15 residues. V trimming: 5 bases; J trimming: 6 bases; junction bases outside the gene matches: 11. Here the CDR3 DNA reads TGTGCCAGCAGCCGCCTCGGGACAGGGATAGGCGAGCAGTACTTC. Amino acids: CASSRLGTGIGEQYF.

The chain joins TRBV7-3 to TRBJ2-1; 8 bases match TRBD2. Germline V gene data show CDR1 as SGHTA and CDR2 as FQGTGA. The V segment lost 2 bases and the J segment 7 bases; nucleotides outside the gene matches: 7. CDR3 length equals 15 residues. The CDR3 coding sequence is TGTGCCAGCAGCTTATCAACTAGCGGCCAAAATGAGCAGTTCTTC. It translates to CASSLSTSGQNEQFF. The whole variable domain, filled in from reference TRBV7-3 and TRBJ2-1, reads GAGVSQTPSNKVTEKGKYVELRCDPISGHTALYWYRQSLGQGPEFLIYFQGTGAADDSGLPNDRFFAVRPEGSVSTLKIQRTERGDSAVYLCASSLSTSGQNEQFFGPGTRLTVL.